This entry describes one T cell receptor beta chain. As yet, its antigen is unknown. A TCRbeta library incorporating unique molecular identifiers was prepared. Using its own MiXCR run on the PCR reads, TCRdb lists one record per CDR3 protein. The sample includes 250,000 to 400,000 distinct CDR3 sequences, around 20% of them seen just once. This record comes from a study of T-cell reconstitution after alpha-beta-depleted transplantation in children. Germline-derived CDR1 and CDR2 are MGHRA and YSYEKL. The V end lost 8 bases, the J end lost 2 bases, and 20 bases lay between the germline ends. The CDR3 spans 16 residues. Study results and caveats: At the one-year point after transplant, T-cell counts and TCRbeta diversity were found to come mostly from T cells that had been newly produced. Reported findings indicate that, about two months after transplant, alpha-beta T cells came from several hundred expanded clones, which were derived from non-depleted graft cells. Some patients showed high day-60 TCRbeta diversity, which derived from surviving recipient T cells and thymic progenitors.

The V and J genes are TRBV4-1 and TRBJ2-3, with D tentatively TRBD2 (7 bases). The specimen was PBMCs, mostly from graft donor cells, collected 180 days after TCRalphabeta/CD19-depleted stem cell transplant. This sequence was found in a male patient between 5 and 17 years old who had a stem cell transplant for acute lymphoblastic leukemia, so the T cells may come from the graft donor. As DNA, the CDR3 is TGCGCCAGCCTCCTCACGGGGGGCGGGACCACAGATACGCAGTATTTT. This encodes CASLLTGGGTTDTQYF.